This TCR beta chain derives from a study of T cells after yellow fever vaccination. The CDR3 runs 11 residues. The V gene end was trimmed by 8 bases and the J gene end by 1 base; junction bases not matched to a gene: 1. The germline V gene encodes CDR1 SQVTM and CDR2 ANQGSEA. 5'RACE template switching added a universal primer site and UMIs to TCR cDNA. TCRdb re-called the 5' RACE reads with MiXCR, one entry per CDR3 protein. The sample yields a few hundred thousand distinct CDR3 sequences, over 15% seen once. General study findings and limits: From the bulk population, abundant clonotypes could contaminate and appear within FACS-sorted repertoires.

Points on this clonotype: Antigen unknown.

This TCR derives from a young man who received the YFV17D yellow fever vaccine. This specimen was PBMCs, taken 15 days after the yellow fever booster vaccination. The chain uses TRBV29-1 and TRBJ2-5; TRBD1 matches at 7 bases. In nucleotides, the CDR3 is TGCAGCTACAGGGGCCAAGAGACCCAGTACTTC. Encoded protein: CSYRGQETQYF. The full variable domain, its missing parts supplied by reference TRBV29-1 and TRBJ2-5, is SAVISQKPSRDICQRGTSLTIQCQVDSQVTMMFWYRQQPGQSLTLIATANQGSEATYESGFVIDKFPISRPNLTFSTLTVSNMSPEDSSIYLCSYRGQETQYFGPGTRLLVL.